This TCR beta chain was captured in a study of regulatory T cells in long-lasting Graves disease. General study points: Analyses excluded thyroid tissue, covering peripheral blood alone.

Through Arm-PCR of CDR3 regions and iRepertoire HTBI primers, TCR beta libraries were built. Each CDR3 protein is one row after TCRdb ran MiXCR on the multiplex PCR reads. There are 450,000 to 500,000 distinct CDR3 sequences in the sample; about a sixth occur only once, and 9% to 15% lies in the top ten. On this clonotype: Its target is not known.

CDR1 ENHRY and CDR2 SYGVKD come from the germline V gene. Trimming took 3 bases from V and 0 from J, leaving 8 bases between them. CDR3 length equals 14 residues. The time point is: newly diagnosed GD, antithyroid drugs for less than 3 months. Researchers made the TCR library from RNA that was extracted from PBMCs. This sample also belongs to another study, concerning T cells in Graves' hyperthyroidism and ophthalmopathy. That paper adds: In validation, the model predicted ophthalmopathy. These predictions came a median approximately six months before onset.

This clonotype was sampled from a middle-aged man with Graves disease. The sequences come from peripheral blood mononuclear cells (PBMCs), collected at new diagnosis, from a patient treated with antithyroid drugs. The chain carries TRBV10-3 and TRBJ2-5; D is possibly TRBD1 (6 bases). CDR3 bases: TGTGCCATCAGTGACACAGGGAACCAAGAGACCCAGTACTTC. It yields the protein CAISDTGNQETQYF.